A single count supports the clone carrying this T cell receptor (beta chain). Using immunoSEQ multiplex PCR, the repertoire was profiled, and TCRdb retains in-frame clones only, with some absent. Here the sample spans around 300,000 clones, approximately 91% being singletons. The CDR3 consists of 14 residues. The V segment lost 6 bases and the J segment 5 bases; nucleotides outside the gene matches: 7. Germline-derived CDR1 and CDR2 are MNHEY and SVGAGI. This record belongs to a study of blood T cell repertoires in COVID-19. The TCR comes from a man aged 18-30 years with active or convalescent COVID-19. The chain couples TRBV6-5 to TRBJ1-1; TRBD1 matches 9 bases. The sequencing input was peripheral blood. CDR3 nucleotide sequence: TGTGCCAGCAGACAGGGACAGGGCTGGACTGAAGCTTTCTTT. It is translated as CASRQGQGWTEAFF.